This T cell receptor beta chain was captured in a study of control samples from healthy donors and cancer patients (TCRdb year 2020). The library was obtained by the immunoSEQ multiplex PCR assay. Held by TCRdb, this immuneACCESS table contains in-frame sequences only and omits some clones. Under half of the omission traces to an unresolved V gene where checked; the cause of the rest is unknown. The sample profile shows over 85,000 clones; around nine tenths of them were found once. The ten largest clones add up to 3.5% to 4.5% of the sample. Its CDR3 holds 16 amino acids, cysteine through phenylalanine. The DNA shown is the 48-base CDR3, in frame from base 1. According to the germline V gene, CDR1 reads MGHRA and CDR2 reads YSYEKL. Relative to germline, V is missing 2 bases and J is missing 6 bases, with 7 bases of the junction outside any gene match. To note about this clone: The antigen it recognizes is unknown. No much larger clonotype is one base removed from it; base qualities were not supplied.

Sample: PBMCs. This sequence was found in a woman aged 55-70 years with lung cancer. The receptor chain draws on TRBV4-1 and TRBJ1-5, with 10 middle bases fitting TRBD1. The sequenced DNA: TGCGCCAGCAGCCAAATGACAGGGGGCTTAGGTCAGCCCCAGCATTTT. It is translated as CASSQMTGGLGQPQHF.